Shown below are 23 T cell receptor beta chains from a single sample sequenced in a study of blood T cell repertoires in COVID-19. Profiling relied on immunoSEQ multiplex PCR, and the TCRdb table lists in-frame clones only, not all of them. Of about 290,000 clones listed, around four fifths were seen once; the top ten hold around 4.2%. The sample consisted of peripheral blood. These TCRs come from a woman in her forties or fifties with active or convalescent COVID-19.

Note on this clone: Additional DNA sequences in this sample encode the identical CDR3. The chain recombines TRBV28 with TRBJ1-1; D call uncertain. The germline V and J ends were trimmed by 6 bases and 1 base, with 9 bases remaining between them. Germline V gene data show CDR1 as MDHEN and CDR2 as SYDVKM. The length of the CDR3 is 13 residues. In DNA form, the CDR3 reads TGTGCCAGCAGCAAGGACTCGAACACTGAAGCTTTCTTT. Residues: CASSKDSNTEAFF.

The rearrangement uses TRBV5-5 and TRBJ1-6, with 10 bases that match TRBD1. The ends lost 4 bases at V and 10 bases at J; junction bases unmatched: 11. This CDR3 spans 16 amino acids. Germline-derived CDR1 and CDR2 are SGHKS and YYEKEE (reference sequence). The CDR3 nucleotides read TGTGCCAGCAGCGCCCCGGCTGGACAGGGGGTATCACCCCTCCACTTT. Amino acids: CASSAPAGQGVSPLHF.

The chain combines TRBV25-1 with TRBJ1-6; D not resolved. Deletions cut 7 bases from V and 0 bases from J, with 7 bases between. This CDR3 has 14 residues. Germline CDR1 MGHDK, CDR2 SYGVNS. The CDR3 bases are TGTGCCAGCACGACTAGCTCCTATAATTCACCCCTCCACTTT. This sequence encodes CASTTSSYNSPLHF.

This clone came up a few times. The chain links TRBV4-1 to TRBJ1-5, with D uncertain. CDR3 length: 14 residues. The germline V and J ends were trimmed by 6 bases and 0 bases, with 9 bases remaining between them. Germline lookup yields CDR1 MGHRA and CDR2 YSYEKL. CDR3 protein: CASSRDYSNQPQHF. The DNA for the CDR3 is TGCGCCAGCAGTAGAGATTATAGCAATCAGCCCCAGCATTTT.

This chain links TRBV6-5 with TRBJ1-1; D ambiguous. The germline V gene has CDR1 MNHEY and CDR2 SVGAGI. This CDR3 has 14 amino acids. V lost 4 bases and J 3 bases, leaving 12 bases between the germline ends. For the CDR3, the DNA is TGTGCCAGCAGTTCCCCCCAAGCGGACACTGAAGCTTTCTTT. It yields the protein CASSSPQADTEAFF.

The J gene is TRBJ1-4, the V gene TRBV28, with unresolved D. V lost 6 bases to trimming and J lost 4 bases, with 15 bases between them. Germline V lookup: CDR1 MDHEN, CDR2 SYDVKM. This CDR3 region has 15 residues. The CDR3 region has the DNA TGTGCCAGCAGAGATGGGAAGGAGGGTAATGAAAAACTGTTTTTT. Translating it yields CASRDGKEGNEKLFF.

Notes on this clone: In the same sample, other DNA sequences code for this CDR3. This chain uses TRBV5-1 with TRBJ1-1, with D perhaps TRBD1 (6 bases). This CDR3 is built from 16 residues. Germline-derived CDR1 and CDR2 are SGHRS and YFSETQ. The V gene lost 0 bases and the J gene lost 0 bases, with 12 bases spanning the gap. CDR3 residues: CASSLGWTALNTEAFF. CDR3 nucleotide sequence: TGCGCCAGCAGCTTGGGATGGACAGCACTGAACACTGAAGCTTTCTTT. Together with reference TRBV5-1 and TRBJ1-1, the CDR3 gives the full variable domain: KAGVTQTPRYLIKTRGQQVTLSCSPISGHRSVSWYQQTPGQGLQFLFEYFSETQRNKGNFPGRFSGRQFSNSRSEMNVSTLELGDSALYLCASSLGWTALNTEAFFGQGTRLTVV.

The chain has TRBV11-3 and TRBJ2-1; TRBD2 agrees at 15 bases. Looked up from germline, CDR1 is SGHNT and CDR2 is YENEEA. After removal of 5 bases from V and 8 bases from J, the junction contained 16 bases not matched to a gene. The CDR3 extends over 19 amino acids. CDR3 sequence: CASSHRAYGTSGRRYEQFF. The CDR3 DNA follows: TGTGCCAGCAGCCACCGTGCCTACGGGACTAGCGGGAGGAGGTATGAGCAGTTCTTC.

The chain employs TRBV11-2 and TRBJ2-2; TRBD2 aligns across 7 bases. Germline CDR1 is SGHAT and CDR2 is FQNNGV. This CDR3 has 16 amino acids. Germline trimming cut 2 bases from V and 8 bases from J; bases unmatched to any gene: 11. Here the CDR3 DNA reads TGTGCCAGCAGCTTAACCTCTAGCGGTCTAGGGGGGGAGCTGTTTTTT. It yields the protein CASSLTSSGLGGELFF.

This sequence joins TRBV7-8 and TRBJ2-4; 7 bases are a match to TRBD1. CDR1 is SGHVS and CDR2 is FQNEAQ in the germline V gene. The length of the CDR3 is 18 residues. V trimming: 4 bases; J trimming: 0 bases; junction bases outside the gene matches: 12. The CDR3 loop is CASSSSYRGSLAKNIQYF. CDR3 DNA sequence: TGTGCCAGCAGCTCGAGTTACAGGGGAAGTCTAGCCAAAAACATTCAGTACTTC. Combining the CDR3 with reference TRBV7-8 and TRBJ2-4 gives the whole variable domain GAGVSQSPRYKVAKRGQDVALRCDPISGHVSLFWYQQALGQGPEFLTYFQNEAQLDKSGLPSDRFFAERPEGSVSTLKIQRTQQEDSAVYLCASSSSYRGSLAKNIQYFGAGTRLSVL.

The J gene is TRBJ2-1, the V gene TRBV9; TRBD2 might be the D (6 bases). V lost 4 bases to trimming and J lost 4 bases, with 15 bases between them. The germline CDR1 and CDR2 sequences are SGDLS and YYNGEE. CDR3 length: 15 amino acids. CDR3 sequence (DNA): TGTGCCAGCAGCCTCACCTCTAGCGATTACAATGAGCAGTTCTTC. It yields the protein CASSLTSSDYNEQFF. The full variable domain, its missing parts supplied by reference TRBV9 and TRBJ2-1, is DSGVTQTPKHLITATGQRVTLRCSPRSGDLSVYWYQQSLDQGLQFLIQYYNGEERAKGNILERFSAQQFPDLHSELNLSSLELGDSALYFCASSLTSSDYNEQFFGPGTRLTVL.

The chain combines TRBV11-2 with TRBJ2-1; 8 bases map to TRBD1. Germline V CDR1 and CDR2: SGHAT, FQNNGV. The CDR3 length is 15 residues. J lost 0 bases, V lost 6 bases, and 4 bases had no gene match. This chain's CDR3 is CASSRDRGSYNEQFF. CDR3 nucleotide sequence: TGTGCCAGCAGTCGCGACAGGGGCTCCTACAATGAGCAGTTCTTC.

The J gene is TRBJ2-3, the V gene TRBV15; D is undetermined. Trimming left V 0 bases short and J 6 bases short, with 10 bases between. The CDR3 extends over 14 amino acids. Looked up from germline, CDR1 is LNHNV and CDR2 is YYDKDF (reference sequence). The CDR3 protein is CATSRDRGRDTQYF. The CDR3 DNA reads TGTGCCACCAGCAGAGATCGAGGCCGGGATACGCAGTATTTT.

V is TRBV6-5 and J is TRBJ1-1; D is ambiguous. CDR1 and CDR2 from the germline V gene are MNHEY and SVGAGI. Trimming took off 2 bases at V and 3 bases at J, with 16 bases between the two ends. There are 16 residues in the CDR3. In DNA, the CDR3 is TGTGCCAGCAGTTACACGGCCCGGGTGGGTCACACTGAAGCTTTCTTT. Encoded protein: CASSYTARVGHTEAFF.

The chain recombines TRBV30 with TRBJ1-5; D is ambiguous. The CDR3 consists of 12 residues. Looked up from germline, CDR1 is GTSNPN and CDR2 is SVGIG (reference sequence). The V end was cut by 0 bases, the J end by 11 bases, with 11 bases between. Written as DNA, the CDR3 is TGTGCCTGGAGTGTATCAGGTTTAGCCCAGCATTTT. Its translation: CAWSVSGLAQHF.

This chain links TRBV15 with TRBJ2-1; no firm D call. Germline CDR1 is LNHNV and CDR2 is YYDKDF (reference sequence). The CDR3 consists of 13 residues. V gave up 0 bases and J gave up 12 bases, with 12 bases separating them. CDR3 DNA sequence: TGTGCCACCAGCAGAGATTTTATAGCCCGGCAGTTCTTC. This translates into CATSRDFIARQFF.

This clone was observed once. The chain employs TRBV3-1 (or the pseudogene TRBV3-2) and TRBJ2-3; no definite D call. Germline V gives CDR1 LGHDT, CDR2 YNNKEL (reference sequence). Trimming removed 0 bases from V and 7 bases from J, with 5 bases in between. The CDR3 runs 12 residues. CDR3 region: CASSQEANTQYF. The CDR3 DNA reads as TGTGCCAGCAGCCAAGAAGCGAATACGCAGTATTTT.

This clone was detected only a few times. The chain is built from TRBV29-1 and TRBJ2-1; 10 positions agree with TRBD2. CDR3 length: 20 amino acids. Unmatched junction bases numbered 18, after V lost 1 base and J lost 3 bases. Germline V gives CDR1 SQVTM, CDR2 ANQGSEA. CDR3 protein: CSVEGSLAGARVLGYNEQFF. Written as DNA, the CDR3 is TGCAGCGTTGAAGGGTCTCTAGCGGGAGCCCGGGTTCTAGGCTACAATGAGCAGTTCTTC.

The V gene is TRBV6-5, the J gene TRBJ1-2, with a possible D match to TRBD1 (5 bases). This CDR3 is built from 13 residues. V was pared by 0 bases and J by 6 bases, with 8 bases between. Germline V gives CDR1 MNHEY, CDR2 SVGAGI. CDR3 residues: CASSYSWGDGYTF. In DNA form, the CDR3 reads TGTGCCAGCAGTTACTCGTGGGGGGATGGCTACACCTTC.

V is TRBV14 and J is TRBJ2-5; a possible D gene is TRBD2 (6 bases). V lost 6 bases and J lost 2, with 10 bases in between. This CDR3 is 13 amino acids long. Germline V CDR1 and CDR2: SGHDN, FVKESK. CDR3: CASSRAGQETQYF. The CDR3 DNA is TGTGCCAGCAGTCGGGCGGGACAAGAGACCCAGTACTTC.

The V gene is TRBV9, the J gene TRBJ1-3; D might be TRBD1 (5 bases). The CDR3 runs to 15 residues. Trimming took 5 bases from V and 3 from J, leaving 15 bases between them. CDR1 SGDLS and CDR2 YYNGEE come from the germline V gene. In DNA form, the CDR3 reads TGTGCCAGCAGTAGGGAGGGGACCATTGGAAACACCATATATTTT. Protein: CASSREGTIGNTIYF.

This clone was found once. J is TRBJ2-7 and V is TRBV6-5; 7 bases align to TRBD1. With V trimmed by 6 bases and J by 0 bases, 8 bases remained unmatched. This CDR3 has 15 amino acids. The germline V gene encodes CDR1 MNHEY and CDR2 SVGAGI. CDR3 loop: CASSTNGDSSYEQYF. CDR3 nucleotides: TGTGCCAGCAGCACCAATGGGGACAGCTCCTACGAGCAGTACTTC.

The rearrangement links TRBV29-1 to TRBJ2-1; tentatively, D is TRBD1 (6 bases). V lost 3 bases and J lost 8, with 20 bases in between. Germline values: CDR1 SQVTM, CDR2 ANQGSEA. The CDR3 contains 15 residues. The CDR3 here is CSVEDGRVWGHEQFF. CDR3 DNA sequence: TGCAGCGTTGAGGATGGGCGCGTGTGGGGGCATGAGCAGTTCTTC.